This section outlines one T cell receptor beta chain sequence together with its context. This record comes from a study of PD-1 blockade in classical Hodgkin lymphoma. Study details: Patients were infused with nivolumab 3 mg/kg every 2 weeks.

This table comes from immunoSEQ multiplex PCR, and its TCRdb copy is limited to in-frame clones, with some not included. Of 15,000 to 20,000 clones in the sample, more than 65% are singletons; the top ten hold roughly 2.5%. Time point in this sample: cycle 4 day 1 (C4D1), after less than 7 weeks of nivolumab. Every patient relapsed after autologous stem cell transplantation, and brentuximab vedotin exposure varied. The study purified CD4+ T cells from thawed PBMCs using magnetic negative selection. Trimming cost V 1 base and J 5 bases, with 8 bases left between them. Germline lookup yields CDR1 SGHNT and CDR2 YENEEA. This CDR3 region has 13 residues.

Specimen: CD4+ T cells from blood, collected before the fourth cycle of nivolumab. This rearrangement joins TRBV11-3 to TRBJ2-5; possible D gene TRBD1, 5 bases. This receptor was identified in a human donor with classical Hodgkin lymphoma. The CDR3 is CASSLAPGETQYF. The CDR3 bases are TGTGCCAGCAGCTTAGCCCCAGGGGAGACCCAGTACTTC.